Listed below are T cell receptor beta chains from one sample, sequenced in a study of monozygotic twins with inflammatory bowel disease. TCRdb derives one entry per CDR3 protein from the 5' RACE reads, leaving out DNA. This listing includes 150,000 to 200,000 distinct CDR3 sequences. The specimen was blood. The receptors here all came from a human donor with ulcerative colitis or Crohn's disease, or a healthy co-twin of an affected twin (not recorded which). CDR3s include the opening cysteine and the closing phenylalanine or tryptophan. The order of the fields is V gene, J gene, CDR3 protein.

>TRBV3-1|TRBJ2-2
CASSQEGGLAGVIGELFF
>TRBV11-3|TRBJ2-5
CASSPGSSQTQYF
>TRBV29-1|TRBJ1-2
CSVEDTRKGGDYGYTF
>TRBV23-1|TRBJ2-7
CASSQSKAGYSYEQYF
>TRBV19|TRBJ1-5
CASLDGQHNQPQHF
>TRBV27|TRBJ1-2
CASSSLDRLNYGYTF
>TRBV7-8|TRBJ1-1
CASSLAQGQGNTEAFF
>TRBV18|TRBJ2-7
CASSPGTGGGTYEQYF
>TRBV12-3/TRBV12-4|TRBJ2-5
CASNYRGEETQYF
>TRBV14|TRBJ2-5
CASSQDSRFGTQYF
>TRBV29-1|TRBJ1-2
CSVATGNGYTF
>TRBV7-2|TRBJ1-1
CASSFTGNTEAFF
>TRBV7-9|TRBJ1-6
CASSNRDRGLGSPLHF
>TRBV27|TRBJ1-5
CASSFSGTGGNQPQHF
>TRBV9|TRBJ1-4
CASSVKPGGADEKLFF
>TRBV7-9|TRBJ2-1
CASSARNEQFF
>TRBV29-1|TRBJ1-1
CSVVSGRTNTEAFF
>TRBV5-1|TRBJ1-1
CASSETGTGAGVAFF